This T cell receptor beta chain emerged from a study of T cells after yellow fever vaccination. One entry per CDR3 protein, called by TCRdb with MiXCR from the 5' RACE reads. The sample yields roughly 310,000 distinct CDR3 sequences, about 3.5% seen once. In germline, CDR1 is SGHTA, CDR2 FQGNSA. The ends were cut back, 1 base at V and 5 bases at J, with 14 bases in the middle. The CDR3 has 15 residues. This clonotype occurred many times. This material consisted of PBMCs, taken on the day of the yellow fever booster vaccination. The V call is TRBV7-2, the J call TRBJ2-5, with a tentative D call TRBD1 (7 bases). The receptor comes from a man aged 18 to 29 who received the YFV17D yellow fever vaccine. CDR3 DNA sequence: TGTGCCAGCAGCTTAGAGGACAGGAGGGGGGAGACCCAGTACTTC. Residues: CASSLEDRRGETQYF.